This T cell receptor beta chain was sequenced for a study of beta chain features in type 1 diabetes. The study, taken as a whole, reports: VDJ junctions from patients with type 1 diabetes contained fewer insertions and more deletions.

CDR1 is ENHRY, CDR2 SYGVKD, per germline. The V gene lost 7 bases and the J gene lost 3 bases, with 12 bases spanning the gap. The length of the CDR3 is 13 residues. With regard to this clone: As yet, its antigen is unknown.

Since all of the isolated RNA was reverse transcribed, expressed TCRB transcripts were what got sequenced. Libraries were prepared by immunoSEQ multiplex PCR; TCRdb keeps only in-frame clonotypes and omits some of them. This table has some 330,000 clones, approximately 10% appearing once. The specimen was naive CD4+ T cells from blood. This sequence was found in a woman in her twenties or thirties in good health. This rearrangement joins TRBV10-3 to TRBJ1-1, with D possibly matching TRBD1 (6 bases). CDR3 protein: CAINPGVDTEAFF. Here the CDR3 DNA reads TGTGCCATCAATCCAGGGGTAGACACTGAAGCTTTCTTT.